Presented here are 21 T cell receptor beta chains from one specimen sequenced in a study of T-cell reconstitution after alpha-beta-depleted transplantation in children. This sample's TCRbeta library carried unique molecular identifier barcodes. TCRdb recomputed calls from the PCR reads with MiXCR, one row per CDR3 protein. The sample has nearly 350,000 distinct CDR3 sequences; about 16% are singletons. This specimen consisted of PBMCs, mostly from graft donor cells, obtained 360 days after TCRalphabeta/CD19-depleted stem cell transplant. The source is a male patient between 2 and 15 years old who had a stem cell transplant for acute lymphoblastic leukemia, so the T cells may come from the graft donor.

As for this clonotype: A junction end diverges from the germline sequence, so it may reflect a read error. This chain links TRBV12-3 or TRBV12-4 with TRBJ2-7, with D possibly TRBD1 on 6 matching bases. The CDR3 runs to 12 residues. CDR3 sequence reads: CASSRSTGTPHF. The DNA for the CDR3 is TGTGCCAGCAGCCGCTCGACAGGAACCCCGCACTTC.

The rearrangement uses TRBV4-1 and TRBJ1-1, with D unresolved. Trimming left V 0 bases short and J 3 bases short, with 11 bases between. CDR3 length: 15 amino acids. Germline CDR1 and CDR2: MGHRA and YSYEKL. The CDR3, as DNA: TGCGCCAGCAGCCAAGATCGCGGGGAGTACACTGAAGCTTTCTTT. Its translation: CASSQDRGEYTEAFF.

The DNA for the CDR3 is TGTGCCAGCACCCCTCCCCGAGGGATCGATAATGAGCAGTTCTTC. Amino acid sequence: CASTPPRGIDNEQFF. The rearrangement uses TRBV28 and TRBJ2-1, with D possibly matching TRBD2 (5 bases). The CDR3 totals 15 residues. Looked up from germline, CDR1 is MDHEN and CDR2 is SYDVKM. Trimming pared 7 bases from V and 7 bases from J, leaving 20 bases between. The whole variable domain, filled in from reference TRBV28 and TRBJ2-1, reads DVKVTQSSRYLVKRTGEKVFLECVQDMDHENMFWYRQDPGLGLRLIYFSYDVKMKEKGDIPEGYSVSREKKERFSLILESASTNQTSMYLCASTPPRGIDNEQFFGPGTRLTVL.

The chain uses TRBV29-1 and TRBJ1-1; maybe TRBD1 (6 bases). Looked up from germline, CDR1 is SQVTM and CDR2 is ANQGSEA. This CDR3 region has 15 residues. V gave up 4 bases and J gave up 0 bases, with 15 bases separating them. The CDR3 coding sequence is TGCAGCGTTGGCCAGGGGCCGTCGATGAACACTGAAGCTTTCTTT. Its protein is CSVGQGPSMNTEAFF.

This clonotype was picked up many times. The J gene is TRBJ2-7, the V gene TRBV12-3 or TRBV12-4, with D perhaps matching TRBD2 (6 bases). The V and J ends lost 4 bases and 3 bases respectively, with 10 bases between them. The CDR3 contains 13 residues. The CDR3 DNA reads TGTGCCAGCAGTTCCGGGGACTTCTACGAGCAGTACTTC. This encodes CASSSGDFYEQYF.

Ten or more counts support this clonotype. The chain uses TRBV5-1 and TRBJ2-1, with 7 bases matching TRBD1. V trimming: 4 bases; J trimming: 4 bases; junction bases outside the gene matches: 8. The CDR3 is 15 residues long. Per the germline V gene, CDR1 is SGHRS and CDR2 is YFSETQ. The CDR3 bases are TGCGCCAGCAGCCCCCTTAGGGGGCGTTACAATGAGCAGTTCTTC. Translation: CASSPLRGRYNEQFF.

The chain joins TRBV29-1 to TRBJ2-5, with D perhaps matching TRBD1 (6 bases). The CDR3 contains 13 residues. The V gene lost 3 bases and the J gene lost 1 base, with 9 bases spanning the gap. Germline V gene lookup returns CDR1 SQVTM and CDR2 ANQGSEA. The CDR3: CSVEVRGQETQYF. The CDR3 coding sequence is TGCAGCGTTGAGGTCAGGGGCCAAGAGACCCAGTACTTC.

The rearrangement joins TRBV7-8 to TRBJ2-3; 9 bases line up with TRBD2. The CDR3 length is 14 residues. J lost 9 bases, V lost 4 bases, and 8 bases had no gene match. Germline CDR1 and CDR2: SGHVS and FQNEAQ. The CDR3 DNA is TGTGCCAGCAGCTCCGCGGGAGGGGGGGGAACGCAGTATTTT. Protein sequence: CASSSAGGGGTQYF.

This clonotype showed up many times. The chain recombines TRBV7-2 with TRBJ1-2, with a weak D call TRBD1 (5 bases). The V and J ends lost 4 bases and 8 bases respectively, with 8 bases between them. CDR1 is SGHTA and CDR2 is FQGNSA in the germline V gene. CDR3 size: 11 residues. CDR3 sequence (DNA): TGTGCCAGCAGCTCGTACAGGGGCTACACCTTC. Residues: CASSSYRGYTF.

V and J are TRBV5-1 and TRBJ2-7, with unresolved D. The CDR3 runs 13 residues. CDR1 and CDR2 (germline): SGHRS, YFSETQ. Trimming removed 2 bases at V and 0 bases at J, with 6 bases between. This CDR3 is CASSFLPSYEQYF. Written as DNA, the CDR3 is TGCGCCAGCAGCTTTCTTCCCTCCTACGAGCAGTACTTC. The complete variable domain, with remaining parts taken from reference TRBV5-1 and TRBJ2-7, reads KAGVTQTPRYLIKTRGQQVTLSCSPISGHRSVSWYQQTPGQGLQFLFEYFSETQRNKGNFPGRFSGRQFSNSRSEMNVSTLELGDSALYLCASSFLPSYEQYFGPGTRLTVT.

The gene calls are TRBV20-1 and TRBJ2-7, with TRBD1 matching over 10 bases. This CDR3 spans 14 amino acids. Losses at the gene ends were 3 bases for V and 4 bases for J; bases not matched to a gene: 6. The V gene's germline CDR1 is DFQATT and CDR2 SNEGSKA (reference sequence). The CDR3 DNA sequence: TGCAGTGCTAGTCCCTCGGGACAGGGGTACGAGCAGTACTTC. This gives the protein CSASPSGQGYEQYF.

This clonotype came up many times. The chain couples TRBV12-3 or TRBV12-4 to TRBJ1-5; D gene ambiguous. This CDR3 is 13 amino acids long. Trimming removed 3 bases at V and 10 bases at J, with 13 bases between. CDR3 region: CASSFDARGPQHF. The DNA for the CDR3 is TGTGCCAGCAGTTTTGACGCCCGGGGACCCCAGCATTTT.

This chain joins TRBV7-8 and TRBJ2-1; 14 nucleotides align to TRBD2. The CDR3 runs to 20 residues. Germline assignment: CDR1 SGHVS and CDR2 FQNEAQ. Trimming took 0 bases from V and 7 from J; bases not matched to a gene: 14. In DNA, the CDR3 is TGTGCCAGCAGCTTAGCCTTCGTCCCGGGACTAGCGGGAGTGGGTAATGAGCAGTTCTTC. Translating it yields CASSLAFVPGLAGVGNEQFF.

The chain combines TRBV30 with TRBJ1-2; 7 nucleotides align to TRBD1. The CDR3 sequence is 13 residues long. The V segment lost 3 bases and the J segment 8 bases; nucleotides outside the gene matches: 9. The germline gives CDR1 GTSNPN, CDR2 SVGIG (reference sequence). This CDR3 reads CAWSRGQDYGYTF. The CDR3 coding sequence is TGTGCCTGGAGCCGCGGACAGGATTACGGCTACACCTTC.

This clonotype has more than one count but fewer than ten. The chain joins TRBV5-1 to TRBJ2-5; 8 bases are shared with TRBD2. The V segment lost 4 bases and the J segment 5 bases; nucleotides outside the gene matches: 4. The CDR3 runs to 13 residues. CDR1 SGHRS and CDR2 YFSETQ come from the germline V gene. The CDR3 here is CASSREGLETQYF. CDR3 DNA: TGCGCCAGCAGCCGGGAGGGTCTGGAGACCCAGTACTTC.

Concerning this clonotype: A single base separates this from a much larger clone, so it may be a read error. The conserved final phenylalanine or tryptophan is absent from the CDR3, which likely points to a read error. The CDR3 is CSAREIYEQYS. The CDR3 nucleotides are TGCAGTGCTAGAGAAATCTACGAGCAGTACTCC. The rearrangement joins TRBV20-1 to TRBJ2-7, with D unresolved. CDR3 length: 11 amino acids. Germline loops: CDR1 DFQATT, CDR2 SNEGSKA (reference sequence). V was shortened by 0 bases and J by 3 bases, with 3 bases between the two germline ends.

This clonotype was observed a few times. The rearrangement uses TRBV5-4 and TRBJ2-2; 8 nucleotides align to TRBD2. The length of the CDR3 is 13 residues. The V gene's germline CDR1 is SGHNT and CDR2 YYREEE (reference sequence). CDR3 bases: TGTGCTGGAGCGGGAGTAAACACCGGGGAGCTGTTTTTT. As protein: CAGAGVNTGELFF.

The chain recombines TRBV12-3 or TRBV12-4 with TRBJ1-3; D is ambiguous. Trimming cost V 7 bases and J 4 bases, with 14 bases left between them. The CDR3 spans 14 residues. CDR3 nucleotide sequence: TGTGCCAGCACCAAAAGACTGTTCGGAAACACCATATATTTT. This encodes CASTKRLFGNTIYF.

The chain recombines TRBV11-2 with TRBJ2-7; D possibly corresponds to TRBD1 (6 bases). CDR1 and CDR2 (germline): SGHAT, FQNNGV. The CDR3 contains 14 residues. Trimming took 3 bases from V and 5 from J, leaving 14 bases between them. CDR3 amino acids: CASSFIQGLDEQYF. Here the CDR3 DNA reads TGTGCCAGCAGCTTTATACAGGGCCTGGACGAGCAGTACTTC.

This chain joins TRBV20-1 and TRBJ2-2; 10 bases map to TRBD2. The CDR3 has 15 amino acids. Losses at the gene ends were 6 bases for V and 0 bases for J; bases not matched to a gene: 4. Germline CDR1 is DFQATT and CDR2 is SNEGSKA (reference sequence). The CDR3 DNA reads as TGCAGTGCCACTAGCGGGGACGCGAACACCGGGGAGCTGTTTTTT. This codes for CSATSGDANTGELFF.

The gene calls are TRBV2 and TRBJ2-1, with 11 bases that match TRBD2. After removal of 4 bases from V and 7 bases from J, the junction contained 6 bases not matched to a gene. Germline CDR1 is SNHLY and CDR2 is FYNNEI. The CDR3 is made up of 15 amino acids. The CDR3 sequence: CASSGDLAGGNEQFF. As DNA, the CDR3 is TGTGCCAGCAGTGGGGACTTAGCGGGAGGGAATGAGCAGTTCTTC.